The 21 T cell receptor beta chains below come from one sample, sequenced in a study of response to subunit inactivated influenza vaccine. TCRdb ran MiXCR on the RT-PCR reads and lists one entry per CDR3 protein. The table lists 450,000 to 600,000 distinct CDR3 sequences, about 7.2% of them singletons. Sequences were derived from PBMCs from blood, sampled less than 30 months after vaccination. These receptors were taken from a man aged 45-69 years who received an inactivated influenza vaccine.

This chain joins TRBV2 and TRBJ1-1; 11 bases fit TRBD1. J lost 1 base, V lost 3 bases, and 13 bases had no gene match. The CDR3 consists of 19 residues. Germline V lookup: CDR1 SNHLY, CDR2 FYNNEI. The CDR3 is CASSEIALDRGLENTEAFF. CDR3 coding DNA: TGTGCCAGCAGTGAGATAGCGTTGGACAGGGGGCTGGAGAACACTGAAGCTTTCTTT.

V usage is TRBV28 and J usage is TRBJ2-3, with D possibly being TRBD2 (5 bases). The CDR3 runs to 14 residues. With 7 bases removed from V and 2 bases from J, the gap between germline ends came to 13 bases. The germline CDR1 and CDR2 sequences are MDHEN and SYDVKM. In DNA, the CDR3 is TGTGCCAGCACCCGGACTCGCAACACAGATACGCAGTATTTT. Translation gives CASTRTRNTDTQYF.

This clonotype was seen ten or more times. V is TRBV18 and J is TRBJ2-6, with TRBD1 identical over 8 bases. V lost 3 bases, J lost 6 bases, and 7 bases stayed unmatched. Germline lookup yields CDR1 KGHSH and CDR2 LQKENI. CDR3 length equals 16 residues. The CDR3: CASSPLDRAEANVLTF. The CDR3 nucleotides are TGTGCCAGCTCACCCCTGGACAGGGCTGAGGCCAACGTCCTGACTTTC.

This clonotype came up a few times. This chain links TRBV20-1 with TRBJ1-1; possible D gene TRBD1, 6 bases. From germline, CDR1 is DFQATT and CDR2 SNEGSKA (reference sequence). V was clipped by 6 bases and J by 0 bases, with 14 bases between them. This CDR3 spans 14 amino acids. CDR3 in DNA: TGCAGTGCCCCGGCGGGGGCCGTGAACACTGAAGCTTTCTTT. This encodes CSAPAGAVNTEAFF.

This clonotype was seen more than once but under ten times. CDR3 in DNA: TGTGCCAGCAGCTTGGGACTCCTAGGGGGACTGTTTTTT. It encodes CASSLGLLGGLFF. The rearrangement joins TRBV7-9 to TRBJ1-4; TRBD1 is a possible D gene (6 bases). The CDR3 contains 13 residues. CDR1 SEHNR and CDR2 FQNEAQ come from the germline V gene (reference sequence). V was pared by 3 bases and J by 13 bases, with 15 bases between.

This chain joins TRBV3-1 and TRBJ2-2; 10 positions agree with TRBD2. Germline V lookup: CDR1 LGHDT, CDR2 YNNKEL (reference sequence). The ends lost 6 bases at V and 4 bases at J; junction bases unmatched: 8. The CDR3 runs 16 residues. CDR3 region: CASRETSGLLTGELFF. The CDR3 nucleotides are TGTGCCAGCAGGGAGACTAGCGGGCTTCTCACCGGGGAGCTGTTTTTT.

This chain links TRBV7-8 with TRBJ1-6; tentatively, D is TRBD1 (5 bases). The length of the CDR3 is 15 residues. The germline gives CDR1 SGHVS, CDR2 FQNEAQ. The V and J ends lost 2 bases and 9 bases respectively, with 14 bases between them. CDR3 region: CASSLTGTKGSPLHF. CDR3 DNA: TGTGCCAGCAGCTTAACCGGGACGAAAGGTTCACCCCTCCACTTT.

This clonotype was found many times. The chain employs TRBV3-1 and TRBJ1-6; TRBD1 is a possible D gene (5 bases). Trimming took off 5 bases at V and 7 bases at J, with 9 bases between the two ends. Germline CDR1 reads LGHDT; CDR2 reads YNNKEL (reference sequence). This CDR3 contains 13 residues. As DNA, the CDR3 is TGTGCCAGCAGCAACCGACAGAATTCACCCCTCCACTTT. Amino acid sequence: CASSNRQNSPLHF. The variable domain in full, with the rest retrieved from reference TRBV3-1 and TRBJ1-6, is DTAVSQTPKYLVTQMGNDKSIKCEQNLGHDTMYWYKQDSKKFLKIMFSYNNKELIINETVPNRFSPKSPDKAHLNLHINSLELGDSAVYFCASSNRQNSPLHFGNGTRLTVT.

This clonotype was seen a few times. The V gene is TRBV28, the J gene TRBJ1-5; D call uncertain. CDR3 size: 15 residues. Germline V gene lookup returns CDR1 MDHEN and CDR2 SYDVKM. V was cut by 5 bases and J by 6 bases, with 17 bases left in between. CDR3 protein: CASSPRAARGQPQHF. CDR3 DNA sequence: TGTGCCAGCAGTCCACGGGCTGCTCGGGGTCAGCCCCAGCATTTT.

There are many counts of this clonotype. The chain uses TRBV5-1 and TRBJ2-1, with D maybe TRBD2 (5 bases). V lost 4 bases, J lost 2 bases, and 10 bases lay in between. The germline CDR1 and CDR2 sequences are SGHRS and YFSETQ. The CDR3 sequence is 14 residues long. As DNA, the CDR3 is TGCGCCAGCAGCACCCGGGGTACCTACAATGAGCAGTTCTTC. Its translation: CASSTRGTYNEQFF.

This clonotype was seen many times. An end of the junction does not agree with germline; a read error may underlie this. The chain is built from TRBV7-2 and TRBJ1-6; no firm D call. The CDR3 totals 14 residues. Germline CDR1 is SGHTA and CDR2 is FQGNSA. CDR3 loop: CASSLEGYTSPLHF. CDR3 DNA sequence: TGTGCCAGCAGCTTAGAAGGGTATACTTCACCCCTCCACTTT.

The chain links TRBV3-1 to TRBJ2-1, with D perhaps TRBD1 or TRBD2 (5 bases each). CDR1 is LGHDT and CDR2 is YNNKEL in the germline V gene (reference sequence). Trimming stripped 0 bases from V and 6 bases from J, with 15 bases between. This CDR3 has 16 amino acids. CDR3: CASSQEPGRRGNEQFF. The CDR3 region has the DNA TGTGCCAGCAGCCAAGAGCCGGGACGGCGAGGCAATGAGCAGTTCTTC.

The CDR3 loop is CASSPDRADEKLFF. CDR3 DNA: TGCGCCAGCAGCCCGGACAGGGCGGATGAAAAACTGTTTTTT. J is TRBJ1-4 and V is TRBV5-1, with 8 bases matching TRBD1. With 4 bases clipped from V and 6 bases from J, the junction kept 5 bases outside the gene matches. CDR1 and CDR2 (germline): SGHRS, YFSETQ. The CDR3 spans 14 residues.

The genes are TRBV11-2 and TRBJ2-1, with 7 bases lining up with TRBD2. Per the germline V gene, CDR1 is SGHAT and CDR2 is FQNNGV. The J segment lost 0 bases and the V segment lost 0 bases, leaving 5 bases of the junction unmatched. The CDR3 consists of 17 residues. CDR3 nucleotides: TGTGCCAGCAGCTTAGAAATTCGGACTAGCTCCTACAATGAGCAGTTCTTC. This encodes CASSLEIRTSSYNEQFF. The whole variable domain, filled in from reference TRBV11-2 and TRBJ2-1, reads EAGVAQSPRYKIIEKRQSVAFWCNPISGHATLYWYQQILGQGPKLLIQFQNNGVVDDSQLPKDRFSAERLKGVDSTLKIQPAKLEDSAVYLCASSLEIRTSSYNEQFFGPGTRLTVL.

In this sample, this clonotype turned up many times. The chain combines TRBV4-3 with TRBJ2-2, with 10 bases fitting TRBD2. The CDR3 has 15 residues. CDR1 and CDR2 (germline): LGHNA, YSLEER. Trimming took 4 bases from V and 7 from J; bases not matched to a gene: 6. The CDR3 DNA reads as TGCGCCAGCAGCCTAAGCGGGGGGGCCTTCGGGGAGCTGTTTTTT. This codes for CASSLSGGAFGELFF.

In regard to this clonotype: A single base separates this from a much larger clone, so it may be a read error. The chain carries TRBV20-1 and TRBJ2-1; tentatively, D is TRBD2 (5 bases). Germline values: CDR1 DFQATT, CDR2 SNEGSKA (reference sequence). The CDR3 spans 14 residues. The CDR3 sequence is CSARVGSSFNEQFF. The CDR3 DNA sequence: TGCAGTGCTAGAGTTGGGAGCTCCTTCAATGAGCAGTTCTTC.

CDR3 bases: TGTGCCAGCAGCTTAGACCGGGACATTAACTATGGCTACACCTTC. This encodes CASSLDRDINYGYTF. The chain combines TRBV7-2 with TRBJ1-2; possible D gene TRBD1, 6 bases. CDR3 size: 15 residues. Germline assignment: CDR1 SGHTA and CDR2 FQGNSA. Trimming removed 1 base at V and 1 base at J, with 10 bases between.

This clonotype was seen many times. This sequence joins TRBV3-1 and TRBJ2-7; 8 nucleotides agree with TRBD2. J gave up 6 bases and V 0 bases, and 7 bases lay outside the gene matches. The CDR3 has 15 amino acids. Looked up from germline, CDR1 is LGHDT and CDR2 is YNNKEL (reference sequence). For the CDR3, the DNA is TGTGCCAGCAGCCAAGAACCGACTAGCGTCTTCGAGCAGTACTTC. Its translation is CASSQEPTSVFEQYF.

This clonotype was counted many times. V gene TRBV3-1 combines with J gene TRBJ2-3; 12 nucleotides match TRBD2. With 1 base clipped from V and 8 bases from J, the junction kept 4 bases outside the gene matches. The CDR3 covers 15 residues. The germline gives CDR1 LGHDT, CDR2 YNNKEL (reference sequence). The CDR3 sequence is CASSQGLAGASTQYF. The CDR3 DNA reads TGTGCCAGCAGCCAAGGACTAGCGGGGGCGAGTACGCAGTATTTT.

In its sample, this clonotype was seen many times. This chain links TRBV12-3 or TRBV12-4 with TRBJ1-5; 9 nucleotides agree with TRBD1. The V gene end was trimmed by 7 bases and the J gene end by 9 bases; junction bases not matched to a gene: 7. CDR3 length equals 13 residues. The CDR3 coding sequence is TGTGCCAGCACCCCGGGACAGGGTTCGCCCCAGCATTTT. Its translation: CASTPGQGSPQHF.

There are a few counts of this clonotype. As DNA, the CDR3 is TGCGCCAGCAGCCGCAAGGGGCCGGGAGCGACCGGGGAGCTGTTTTTT. Translated, it gives CASSRKGPGATGELFF. The rearrangement joins TRBV4-3 to TRBJ2-2, with D possibly matching TRBD2 (6 bases). Trimming stripped 4 bases from V and 5 bases from J, with 17 bases between. CDR1 LGHNA and CDR2 YSLEER come from the germline V gene. This CDR3 is 16 amino acids long.